Reported below is one T cell receptor (beta chain). The CDR3 covers 14 residues. V lost 6 bases and J lost 5; bases outside the gene matches: 5. Germline V CDR1 and CDR2: MNHNS, SASEGT. This entry is derived from a study of identical twins. TCRdb passed the 5' RACE reads through MiXCR, listing each CDR3 protein once. This table has 700,000 to 950,000 distinct CDR3 sequences, about 12% appearing once. The same sample was also studied in work on yellow fever vaccine responses in identical twins.

This TCR came from a woman under 30 in good health. Sequences were obtained from PBMCs. The V call is TRBV6-1, the J call TRBJ2-5; 11 bases are shared with TRBD2. CDR3 residues: CASSAGLAVETQYF. Written as DNA, the CDR3 is TGTGCCAGCAGCGCGGGACTAGCGGTGGAGACCCAGTACTTC.